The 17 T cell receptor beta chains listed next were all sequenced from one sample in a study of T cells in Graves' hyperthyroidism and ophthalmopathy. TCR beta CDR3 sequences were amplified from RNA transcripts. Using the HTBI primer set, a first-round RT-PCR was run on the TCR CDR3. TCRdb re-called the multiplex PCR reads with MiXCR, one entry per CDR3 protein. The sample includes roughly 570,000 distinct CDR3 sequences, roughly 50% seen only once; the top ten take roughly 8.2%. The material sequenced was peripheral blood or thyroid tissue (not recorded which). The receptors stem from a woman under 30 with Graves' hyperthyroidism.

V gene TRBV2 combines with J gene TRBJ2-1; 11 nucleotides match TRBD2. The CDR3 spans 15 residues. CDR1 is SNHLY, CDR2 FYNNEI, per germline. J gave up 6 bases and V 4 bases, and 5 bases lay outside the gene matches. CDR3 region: CASSALAGGLNEQFF. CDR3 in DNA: TGTGCCAGCAGTGCGTTAGCGGGAGGGCTCAATGAGCAGTTCTTC. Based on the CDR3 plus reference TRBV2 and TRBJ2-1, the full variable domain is EPEVTQTPSHQVTQMGQEVILRCVPISNHLYFYWYRQILGQKVEFLVSFYNNEISEKSEIFDDQFSVERPDGSNFTLKIRSTKLEDSAMYFCASSALAGGLNEQFFGPGTRLTVL.

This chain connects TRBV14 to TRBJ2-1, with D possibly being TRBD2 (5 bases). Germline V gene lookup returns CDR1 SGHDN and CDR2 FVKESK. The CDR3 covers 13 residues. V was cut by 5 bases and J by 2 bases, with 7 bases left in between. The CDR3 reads CASSWTPYNEQFF. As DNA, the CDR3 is TGTGCCAGCAGCTGGACTCCCTACAATGAGCAGTTCTTC.

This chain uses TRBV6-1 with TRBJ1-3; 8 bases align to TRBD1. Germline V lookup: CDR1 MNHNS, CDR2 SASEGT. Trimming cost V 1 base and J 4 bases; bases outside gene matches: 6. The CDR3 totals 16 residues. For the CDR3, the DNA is TGTGCCAGCAGTGAAGTCCTCAGGGGGCCCGGAAACACCATATATTTT. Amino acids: CASSEVLRGPGNTIYF.

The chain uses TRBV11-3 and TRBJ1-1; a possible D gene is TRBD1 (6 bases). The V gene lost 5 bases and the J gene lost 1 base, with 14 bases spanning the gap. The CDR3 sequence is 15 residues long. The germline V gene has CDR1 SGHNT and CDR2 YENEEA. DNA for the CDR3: TGTGCCAGCAGCCCCACGACAGGTCAGAACACTGAAGCTTTCTTT. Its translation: CASSPTTGQNTEAFF.

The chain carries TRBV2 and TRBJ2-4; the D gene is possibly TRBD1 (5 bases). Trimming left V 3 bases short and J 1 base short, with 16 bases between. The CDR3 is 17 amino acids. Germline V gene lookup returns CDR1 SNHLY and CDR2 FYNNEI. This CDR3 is CASSDRSAGIAKNIQYF. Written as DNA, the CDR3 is TGTGCCAGCAGTGATCGATCGGCAGGGATTGCCAAAAACATTCAGTACTTC.

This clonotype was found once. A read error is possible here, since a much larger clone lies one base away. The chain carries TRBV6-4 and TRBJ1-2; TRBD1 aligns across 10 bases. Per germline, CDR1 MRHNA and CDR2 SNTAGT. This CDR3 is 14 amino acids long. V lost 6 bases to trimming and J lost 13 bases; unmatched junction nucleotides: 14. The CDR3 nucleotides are TGTGCCAGCAGAGGACAGGGGGGGGTCGCTCGCTGCACCTTC. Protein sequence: CASRGQGGVARCTF.

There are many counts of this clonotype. This CDR3 reads CASRPPSGSAYEQYF. Here the CDR3 DNA reads TGTGCCAGCAGACCCCCAAGCGGGAGCGCGTACGAGCAGTACTTC. This chain links TRBV11-2 with TRBJ2-7; TRBD2 aligns across 8 bases. J gave up 4 bases and V 6 bases, and 11 bases lay outside the gene matches. The CDR3 consists of 15 residues. CDR1 SGHAT and CDR2 FQNNGV come from the germline V gene.

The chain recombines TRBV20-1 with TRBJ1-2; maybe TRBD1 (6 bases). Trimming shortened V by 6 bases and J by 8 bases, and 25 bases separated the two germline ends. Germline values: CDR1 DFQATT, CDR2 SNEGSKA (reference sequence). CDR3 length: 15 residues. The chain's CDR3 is CSASSPAGALLGYTF. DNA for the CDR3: TGCAGTGCCAGCTCACCGGCAGGGGCCTTGCTGGGCTACACCTTC.

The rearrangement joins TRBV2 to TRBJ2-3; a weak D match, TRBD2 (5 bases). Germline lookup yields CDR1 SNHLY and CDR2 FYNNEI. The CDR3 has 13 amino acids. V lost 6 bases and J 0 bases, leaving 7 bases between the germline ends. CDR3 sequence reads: CASSGVSTDTQYF. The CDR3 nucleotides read TGTGCCAGCAGCGGGGTTAGCACAGATACGCAGTATTTT.

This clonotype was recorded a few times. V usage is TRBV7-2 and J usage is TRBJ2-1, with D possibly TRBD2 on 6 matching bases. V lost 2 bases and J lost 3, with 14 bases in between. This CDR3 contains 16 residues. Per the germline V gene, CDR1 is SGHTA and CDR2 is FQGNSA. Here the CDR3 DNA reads TGTGCCAGCAGCTTATGGCGGGGAGCAGGCTACAATGAGCAGTTCTTC. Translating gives CASSLWRGAGYNEQFF.

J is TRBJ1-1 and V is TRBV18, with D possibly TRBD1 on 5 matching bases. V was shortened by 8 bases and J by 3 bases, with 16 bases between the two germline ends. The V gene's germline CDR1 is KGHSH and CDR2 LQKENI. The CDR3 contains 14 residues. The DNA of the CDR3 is TGTGCCAGCAGCCTCCCTGGGGGGGACACTGAAGCTTTCTTT. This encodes CASSLPGGDTEAFF.

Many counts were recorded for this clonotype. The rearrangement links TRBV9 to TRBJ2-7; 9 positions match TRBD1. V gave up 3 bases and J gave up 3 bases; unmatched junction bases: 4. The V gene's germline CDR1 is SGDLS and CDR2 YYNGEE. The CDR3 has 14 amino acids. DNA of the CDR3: TGTGCCAGCAGCGCAAGGACAGGGGTCTACGAGCAGTACTTC. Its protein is CASSARTGVYEQYF.

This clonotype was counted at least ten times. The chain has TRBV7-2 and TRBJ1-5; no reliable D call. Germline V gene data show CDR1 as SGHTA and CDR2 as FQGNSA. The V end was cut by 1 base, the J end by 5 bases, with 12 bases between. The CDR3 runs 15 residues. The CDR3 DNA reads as TGTGCCAGCAGCTTAGAAGGTGTCGTTTATCAGCCCCAGCATTTT. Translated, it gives CASSLEGVVYQPQHF. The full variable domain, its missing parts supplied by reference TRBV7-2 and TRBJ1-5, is GAGVSQSPSNKVTEKGKDVELRCDPISGHTALYWYRQSLGQGLEFLIYFQGNSAPDKSGLPSDRFSAERTGGSVSTLTIQRTQQEDSAVYLCASSLEGVVYQPQHFGDGTRLSIL.

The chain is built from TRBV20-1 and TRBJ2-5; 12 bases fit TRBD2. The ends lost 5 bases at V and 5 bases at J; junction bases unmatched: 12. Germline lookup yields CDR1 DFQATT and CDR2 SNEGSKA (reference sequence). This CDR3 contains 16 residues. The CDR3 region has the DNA TGCAGTGCTGGATCCGGACTAGCGGGACCCCATGAGACCCAGTACTTC. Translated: CSAGSGLAGPHETQYF.

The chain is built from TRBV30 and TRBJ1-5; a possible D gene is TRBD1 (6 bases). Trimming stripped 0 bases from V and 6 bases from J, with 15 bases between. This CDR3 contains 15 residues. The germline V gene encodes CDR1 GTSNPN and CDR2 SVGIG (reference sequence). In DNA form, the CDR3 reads TGTGCCTGGAGTGTACAAGGGACATACTTTCAGCCCCAGCATTTT. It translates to CAWSVQGTYFQPQHF.

The CDR3 loop reads CASSEGVVSYNEQFF. CDR3 DNA: TGTGCCAGCAGTGAAGGGGTGGTCTCCTACAATGAGCAGTTCTTC. The chain has TRBV2 and TRBJ2-1, with no clear D. Germline CDR1 reads SNHLY; CDR2 reads FYNNEI. CDR3 length equals 15 residues. Trimming stripped 1 base from V and 0 bases from J, with 7 bases between.

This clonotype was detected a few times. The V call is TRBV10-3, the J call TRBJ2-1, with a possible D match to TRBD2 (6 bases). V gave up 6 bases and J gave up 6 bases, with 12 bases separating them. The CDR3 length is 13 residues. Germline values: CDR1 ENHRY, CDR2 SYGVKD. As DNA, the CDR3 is TGTGCCATCAGAGATGGGACTTCCAATGAGCAGTTCTTC. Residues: CAIRDGTSNEQFF.